This T cell receptor (beta chain) was captured in a study of CD8 T cells in ankylosing spondylitis. Remarks on this clonotype: What it binds is unknown.

TCRdb analysed the 5' RACE reads with MiXCR anew, one entry per CDR3 protein. The sample carries roughly 240,000 distinct CDR3 sequences, more than 25% recorded once. Trimming cost V 6 bases and J 5 bases; bases outside gene matches: 8. The germline gives CDR1 SGHRS, CDR2 YFSETQ. CDR3 length: 14 amino acids. Study-wide findings and caveats: Clones linked to disease were reported to show significant enrichment in matched ankylosing spondylitis synovial fluid.

The chain uses TRBV5-1 and TRBJ2-7; 10 bases agree with TRBD2. Sequencing was performed on blood, either unsorted or a sorted T cell fraction (not recorded which). The TCR was taken from a male donor with ankylosing spondylitis or in good health (not recorded which). CDR3 region: CASTLLAGYDEQYF. The CDR3, as DNA: TGCGCCAGCACCCTACTAGCGGGGTACGACGAGCAGTACTTC.